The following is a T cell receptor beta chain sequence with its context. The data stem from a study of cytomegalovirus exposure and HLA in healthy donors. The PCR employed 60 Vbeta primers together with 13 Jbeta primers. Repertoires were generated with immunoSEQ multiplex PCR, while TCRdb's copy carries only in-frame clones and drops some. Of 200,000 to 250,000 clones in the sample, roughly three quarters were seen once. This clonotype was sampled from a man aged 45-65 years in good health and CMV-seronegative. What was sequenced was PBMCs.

CDR3 amino acids: CATKTGGGEQYF. CDR3 DNA sequence: TGTGCCACCAAGACAGGGGGGGGCGAGCAGTACTTC. This sequence joins TRBV2 and TRBJ2-5; 9 nucleotides match TRBD1. The J call could be wrong; TRBJ2-7 is a better fit for the DNA end. The CDR3 has 12 residues. Germline lookup yields CDR1 SNHLY and CDR2 FYNNEI.